Following are 14 T cell receptor beta chains from one sample sequenced in a study of metastatic and nonmetastatic thyroid tumors. Via MiXCR, TCRdb re-called the PCR reads. The sample lists about 21,000 clones, over 25% occurring once. Patients underwent thyroid surgery, and none had received any treatment before it. The sample comprised tumor tissue. Receptors were obtained from a male donor with papillary thyroid cancer or a benign thyroid nodule (not recorded which). Some clones in this sample may be carry-over from other donors' samples.

The chain joins TRBV5-1 to TRBJ1-1, with no clear D. Germline V gives CDR1 SGHRS, CDR2 YFSETQ. Trimming removed 0 bases at V and 4 bases at J, with 13 bases between. The CDR3 is 15 amino acids. This CDR3 reads CASSLEPGRGTEAFF. The CDR3 DNA reads TGCGCCAGCAGCTTGGAACCGGGTCGGGGCACTGAAGCTTTCTTT.

V and J are TRBV3-1 and TRBJ1-2; D might be TRBD1 (5 bases). The germline V and J ends were trimmed by 1 base and 2 bases, with 8 bases remaining between them. This CDR3 has 14 residues. Germline V gives CDR1 LGHDT, CDR2 YNNKEL (reference sequence). CDR3 region: CASSQGGRNYGYTF. The CDR3 DNA sequence: TGTGCCAGCAGCCAAGGGGGCAGAAACTATGGCTACACCTTC.

This clone came up many times. The V call is TRBV20-1, the J call TRBJ2-3; a weak D match, TRBD2 (5 bases). V was cut by 0 bases and J by 1 base, with 11 bases left in between. Germline V gene sequence: CDR1 DFQATT, CDR2 SNEGSKA (reference sequence). The CDR3 is 15 amino acids. The CDR3 DNA reads TGCAGTGCTAGAGATGGAGGCGGCCGCACAGATACGCAGTATTTT. Translation gives CSARDGGGRTDTQYF.

This sequence joins TRBV28 and TRBJ1-2; a possible D gene is TRBD1 (5 bases). The ends were cut back, 1 base at V and 4 bases at J, with 13 bases in the middle. Germline V gene sequence: CDR1 MDHEN, CDR2 SYDVKM. This CDR3 is built from 15 residues. CDR3 sequence reads: CASSLFRAGSYGYTF. The CDR3, as DNA: TGTGCCAGCAGTTTATTTAGGGCAGGGAGCTATGGCTACACCTTC.

J is TRBJ2-7 and V is TRBV11-3; TRBD2 agrees at 7 bases. The V gene end was trimmed by 5 bases and the J gene end by 5 bases; junction bases not matched to a gene: 9. Germline V CDR1 and CDR2: SGHNT, YENEEA. This CDR3 is built from 14 residues. The CDR3 bases are TGTGCCAGCAGCCCCGGGACTAACCTCGACGAGCAGTACTTC. This codes for CASSPGTNLDEQYF. Filled out from reference TRBV11-3 and TRBJ2-7, the complete variable domain reads EAGVVQSPRYKIIEKKQPVAFWCNPISGHNTLYWYLQNLGQGPELLIRYENEEAVDDSQLPKDRFSAERLKGVDSTLKIQPAELGDSAVYLCASSPGTNLDEQYFGPGTRLTVT.

The rearrangement links TRBV19 to TRBJ2-5; TRBD1 matches at 7 bases. CDR1 and CDR2 (germline): LNHDA, SQIVND (reference sequence). V lost 8 bases and J lost 5; bases outside the gene matches: 5. CDR3 length equals 12 residues. DNA of the CDR3: TGTGCCAGTCAGGACAGGTCGGAGACCCAGTACTTC. Translating it yields CASQDRSETQYF.

This clone has ten or more counts. The chain carries TRBV19 and TRBJ2-1; D is unresolved. The V end lost 8 bases, the J end lost 5 bases, and 10 bases lay between the germline ends. CDR3 length equals 12 residues. CDR1 and CDR2 from the germline V gene are LNHDA and SQIVND (reference sequence). The CDR3 sequence is CASGLFDNEQFF. CDR3 DNA sequence: TGTGCCAGTGGCCTTTTCGACAATGAGCAGTTCTTC.

The chain uses TRBV28 and TRBJ2-7; no clear D gene. This CDR3 has 14 amino acids. In germline, CDR1 is MDHEN, CDR2 SYDVKM. V lost 2 bases and J 1 base, leaving 9 bases between the germline ends. The CDR3 sequence is CASSLRPDSYEQYF. In DNA, the CDR3 is TGTGCCAGCAGTTTACGTCCTGATTCCTACGAGCAGTACTTC.

The chain combines TRBV30 with TRBJ1-5; no clear D. Looked up from germline, CDR1 is GTSNPN and CDR2 is SVGIG (reference sequence). The CDR3 consists of 12 residues. CDR3 sequence reads: CASDNSNQPQHF. CDR3 coding DNA: TGTGCTTCCGATAATAGCAATCAGCCCCAGCATTTT.

V usage is TRBV20-1 and J usage is TRBJ2-7; weak D call: TRBD1 (5 bases). Germline loops: CDR1 DFQATT, CDR2 SNEGSKA (reference sequence). CDR3 size: 17 residues. Trimming left V 5 bases short and J 6 bases short, with 29 bases between. The DNA of the CDR3 is TGCAGTGCTTGGAGACCCGTACAGGTGTGGGCGCGGAGCGAGCAGTACTTC. It specifies CSAWRPVQVWARSEQYF.

As for this clone: The germline gene is not matched at one end of the junction; a read error may be the cause. Here the CDR3 reads CPSVGTGGWPGAFF. For the CDR3, the DNA is TGCCCCAGCGTCGGGACAGGGGGTTGGCCTGGAGCTTTCTTT. The chain links TRBV5-1 to TRBJ1-1, with 11 bases lining up with TRBD1. Per the germline V gene, CDR1 is SGHRS and CDR2 is YFSETQ. CDR3 size: 14 residues.

This clone has more than one count but fewer than ten. The gene calls are TRBV19 and TRBJ2-7; 8 bases line up with TRBD1. This CDR3 spans 13 amino acids. The V segment lost 0 bases and the J segment 6 bases; nucleotides outside the gene matches: 1. Per germline, CDR1 LNHDA and CDR2 SQIVND (reference sequence). The DNA for the CDR3 is TGTGCCAGTAGTATAGATACAGGGGGCGAGCAGTACTTC. Translated: CASSIDTGGEQYF.

This clone has only a few counts. This chain connects TRBV28 to TRBJ2-7; D is possibly TRBD1 (5 bases). This CDR3 contains 12 residues. CDR1 is MDHEN and CDR2 is SYDVKM in the germline V gene. Between the trimmed V and J ends, which lost 2 bases and 3 bases, there was a span of 5 bases. The CDR3 here is CASSLQGYEQYF. The DNA for the CDR3 is TGTGCCAGCAGTTTACAGGGCTACGAGCAGTACTTC. The full variable domain, completed using reference TRBV28 and TRBJ2-7, is DVKVTQSSRYLVKRTGEKVFLECVQDMDHENMFWYRQDPGLGLRLIYFSYDVKMKEKGDIPEGYSVSREKKERFSLILESASTNQTSMYLCASSLQGYEQYFGPGTRLTVT.

The table lists this clone with a few counts. This chain uses TRBV6-1 with TRBJ1-3; no firm D call. The V gene lost 2 bases and the J gene lost 6 bases, with 8 bases spanning the gap. The germline V gene encodes CDR1 MNHNS and CDR2 SASEGT. This CDR3 comprises 13 residues. The CDR3 reads CASSESRENTIYF. Here the CDR3 DNA reads TGTGCCAGCAGTGAAAGTAGGGAAAACACCATATATTTT.